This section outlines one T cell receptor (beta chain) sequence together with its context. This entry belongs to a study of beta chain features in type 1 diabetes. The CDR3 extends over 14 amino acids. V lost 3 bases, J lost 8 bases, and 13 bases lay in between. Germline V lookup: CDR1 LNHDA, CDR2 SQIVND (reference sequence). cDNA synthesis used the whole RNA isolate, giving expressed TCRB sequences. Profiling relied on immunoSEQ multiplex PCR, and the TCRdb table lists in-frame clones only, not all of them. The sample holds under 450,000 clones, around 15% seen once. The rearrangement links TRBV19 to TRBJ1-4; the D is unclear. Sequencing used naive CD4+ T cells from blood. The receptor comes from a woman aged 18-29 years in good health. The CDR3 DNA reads TGTGCCAGTAGTATTGAAGGAGTTCGGGAAAAACTGTTTTTT. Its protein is CASSIEGVREKLFF.